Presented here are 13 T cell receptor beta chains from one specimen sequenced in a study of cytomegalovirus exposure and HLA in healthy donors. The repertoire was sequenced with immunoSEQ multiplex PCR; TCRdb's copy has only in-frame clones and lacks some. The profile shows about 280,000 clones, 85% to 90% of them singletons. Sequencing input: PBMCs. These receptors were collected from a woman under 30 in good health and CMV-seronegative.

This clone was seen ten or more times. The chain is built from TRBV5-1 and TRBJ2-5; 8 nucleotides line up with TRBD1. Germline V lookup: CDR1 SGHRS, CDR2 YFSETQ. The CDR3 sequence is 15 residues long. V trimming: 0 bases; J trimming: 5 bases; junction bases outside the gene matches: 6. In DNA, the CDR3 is TGCGCCAGCAGCTTGGAGACAGGGGCTATGGAGACCCAGTACTTC. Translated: CASSLETGAMETQYF.

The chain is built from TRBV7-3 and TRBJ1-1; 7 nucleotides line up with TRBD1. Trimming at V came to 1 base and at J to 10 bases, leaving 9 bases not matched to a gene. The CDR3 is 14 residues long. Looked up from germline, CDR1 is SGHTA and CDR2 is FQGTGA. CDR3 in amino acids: CASSLIGGTGVAFF. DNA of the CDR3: TGTGCCAGCAGCTTAATAGGGGGCACAGGGGTAGCTTTCTTT.

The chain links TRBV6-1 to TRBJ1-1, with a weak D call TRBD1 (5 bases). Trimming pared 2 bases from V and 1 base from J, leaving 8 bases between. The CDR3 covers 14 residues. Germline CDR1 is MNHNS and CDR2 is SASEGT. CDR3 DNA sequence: TGTGCCAGCAGTGAAAGGGGTGGGAACACTGAAGCTTTCTTT. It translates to CASSERGGNTEAFF.

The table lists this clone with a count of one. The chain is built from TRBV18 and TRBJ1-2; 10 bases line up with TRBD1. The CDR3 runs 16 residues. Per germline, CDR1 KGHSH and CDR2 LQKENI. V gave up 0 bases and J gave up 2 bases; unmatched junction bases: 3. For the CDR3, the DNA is TGTGCCAGCTCACCACCTTGGACAGGGGGAAACTATGGCTACACCTTC. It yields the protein CASSPPWTGGNYGYTF.

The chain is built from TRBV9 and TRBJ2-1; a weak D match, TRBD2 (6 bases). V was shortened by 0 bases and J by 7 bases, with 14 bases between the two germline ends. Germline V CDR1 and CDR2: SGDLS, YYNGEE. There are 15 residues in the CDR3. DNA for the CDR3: TGTGCCAGCAGCGTAGCGGGAGCCGCTCAGAATGAGCAGTTCTTC. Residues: CASSVAGAAQNEQFF.

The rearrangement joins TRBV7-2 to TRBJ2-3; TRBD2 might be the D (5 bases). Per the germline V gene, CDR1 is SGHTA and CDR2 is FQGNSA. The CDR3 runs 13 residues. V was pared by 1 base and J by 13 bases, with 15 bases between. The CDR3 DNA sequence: TGTGCCAGCAGCTTAGTGTCCACGGACTCGGAGTATTTT. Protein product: CASSLVSTDSEYF.

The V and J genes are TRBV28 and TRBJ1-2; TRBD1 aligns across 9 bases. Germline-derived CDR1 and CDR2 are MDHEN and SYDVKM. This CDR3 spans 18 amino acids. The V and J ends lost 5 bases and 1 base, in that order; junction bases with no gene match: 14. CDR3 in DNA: TGTGCCAGCAGTGCTTATCCCGGGACAGGGTCTGATAACTATGGCTACACCTTC. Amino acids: CASSAYPGTGSDNYGYTF.

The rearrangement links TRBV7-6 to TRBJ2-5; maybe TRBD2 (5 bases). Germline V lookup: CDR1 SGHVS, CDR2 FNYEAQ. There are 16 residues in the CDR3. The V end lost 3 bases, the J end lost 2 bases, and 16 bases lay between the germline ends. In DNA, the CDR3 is TGTGCCAGCAGCTTGGGCGCGGGTGCCCCTCAAGAGACCCAGTACTTC. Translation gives CASSLGAGAPQETQYF.

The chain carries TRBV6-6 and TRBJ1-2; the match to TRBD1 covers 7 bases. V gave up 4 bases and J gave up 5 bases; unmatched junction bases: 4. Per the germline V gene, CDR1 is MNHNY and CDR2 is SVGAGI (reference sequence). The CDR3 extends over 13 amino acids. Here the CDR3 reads CASSLQGTYGYTF. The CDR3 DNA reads TGTGCCAGCAGTTTACAGGGGACTTATGGCTACACCTTC.

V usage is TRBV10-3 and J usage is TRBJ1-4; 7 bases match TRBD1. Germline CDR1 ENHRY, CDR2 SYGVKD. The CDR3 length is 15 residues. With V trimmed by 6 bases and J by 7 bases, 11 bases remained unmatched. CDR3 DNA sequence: TGTGCCATCAGCTCCTTGGGCAGGGGGGTTGAAAAACTGTTTTTT. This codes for CAISSLGRGVEKLFF.

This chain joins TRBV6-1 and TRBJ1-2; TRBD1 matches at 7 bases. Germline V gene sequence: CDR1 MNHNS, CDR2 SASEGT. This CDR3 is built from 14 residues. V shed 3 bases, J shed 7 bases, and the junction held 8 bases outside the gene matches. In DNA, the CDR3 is TGTGCCAGCAGTGAGTTTGAGGGGGCCAGTGGCTACACCTTC. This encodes CASSEFEGASGYTF.

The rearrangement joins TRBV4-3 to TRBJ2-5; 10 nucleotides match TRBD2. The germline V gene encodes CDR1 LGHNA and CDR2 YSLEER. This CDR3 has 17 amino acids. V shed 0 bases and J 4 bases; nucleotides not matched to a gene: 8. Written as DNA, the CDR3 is TGCGCCAGCAGCCAAGATCCGGCTAGCGGGAGACTAGAGACCCAGTACTTC. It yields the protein CASSQDPASGRLETQYF.

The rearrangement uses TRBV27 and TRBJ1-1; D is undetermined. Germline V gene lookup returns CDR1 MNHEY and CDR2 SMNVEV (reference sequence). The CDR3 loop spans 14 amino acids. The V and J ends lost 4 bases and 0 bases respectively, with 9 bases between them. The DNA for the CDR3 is TGTGCCAGCAGTTCCCGCGGGATGAACACTGAAGCTTTCTTT. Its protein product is CASSSRGMNTEAFF.